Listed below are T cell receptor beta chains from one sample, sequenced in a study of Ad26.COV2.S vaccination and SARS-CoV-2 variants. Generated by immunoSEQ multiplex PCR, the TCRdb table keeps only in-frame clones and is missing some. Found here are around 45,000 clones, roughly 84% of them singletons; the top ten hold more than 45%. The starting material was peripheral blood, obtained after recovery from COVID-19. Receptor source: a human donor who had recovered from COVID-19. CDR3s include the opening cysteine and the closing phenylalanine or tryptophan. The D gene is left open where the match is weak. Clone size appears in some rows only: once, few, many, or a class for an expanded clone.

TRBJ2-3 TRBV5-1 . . TGCGCCAGCAGCCCCTCGGGGACTTCTAAGAATACGCAGTATTTT CASSPSGTSKNTQYF
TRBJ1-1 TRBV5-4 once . TGTGCCAGCAGCCAAATAGGGCTTGGGGGAGGTAACACTGAAGCTTTCTTT CASSQIGLGGGNTEAFF
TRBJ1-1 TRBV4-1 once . TGCGCCAGCAGACTCGACAGGACTACGAACACTGAAGCTTTCTTT CASRLDRTTNTEAFF
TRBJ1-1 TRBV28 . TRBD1 TGTGCCAGCAGTAGCCCGACAGGGGGATCCACTGAAGCTTTCTTT CASSSPTGGSTEAFF
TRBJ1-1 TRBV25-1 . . TGTGCCAGCAGTGAATTTGGGACCGGCGAAGCTTTCTTT CASSEFGTGEAFF
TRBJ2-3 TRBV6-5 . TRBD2 TGTGCCAGCAAAACTAGCGGGTCGGATACGCAGTATTTT CASKTSGSDTQYF
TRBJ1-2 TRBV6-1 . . TGTGCCAGCAGTGAAGAAGGAATGTCCGGGGGCTACACCTTC CASSEEGMSGGYTF
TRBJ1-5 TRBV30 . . TGTGCCTGGGACCAGGGCTTACAAAGCAATCAGCCCCAGCATTTT CAWDQGLQSNQPQHF
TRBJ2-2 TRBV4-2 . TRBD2 TGTGCCAGCAGCCGGACTAGCGGGAGCACCGGGGAGCTGTTTTTT CASSRTSGSTGELFF
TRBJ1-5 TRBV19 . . TGTGCCAGTAGTCCCCCGAGGAGCAATCAGCCCCAGCATTTT CASSPPRSNQPQHF
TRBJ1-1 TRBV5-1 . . TGCGCCAGCAGCTTGGAAGGGGCCATGAACACTGAAGCTTTCTTT CASSLEGAMNTEAFF
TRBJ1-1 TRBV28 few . TGTGCCAGCTCCTATTCACAGGGAAGTGGGCAAGCTTTCTTT CASSYSQGSGQAFF
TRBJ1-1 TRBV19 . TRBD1 TGTGCCAGTAGCTTGACAGGGGGGACTGAAGCTTTCTTT CASSLTGGTEAFF
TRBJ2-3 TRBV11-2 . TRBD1 TGTGCCAGCAGCCTCATGGGGACAGCGTACACAGATACGCAGTATTTT CASSLMGTAYTDTQYF
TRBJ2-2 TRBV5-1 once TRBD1 TGCGCCAGCAGCCTCGGACAGGGGGCCCTTACCGGGGAGCTGTTTTTT CASSLGQGALTGELFF
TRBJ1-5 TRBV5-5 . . TGTGCCAGCAGCTTGGACCCCACTAGCAATCAGCCCCAGCATTTT CASSLDPTSNQPQHF
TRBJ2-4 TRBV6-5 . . TGTGCCAGCCAGCTTACTCGGCTGACCAACATTCAGTACTTC CASQLTRLTNIQYF
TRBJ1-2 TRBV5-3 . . TGTGCCAGAAGCTCCCGACAGCGTTTAGTCTCGAACTATGGCTACACCTTC CARSSRQRLVSNYGYTF
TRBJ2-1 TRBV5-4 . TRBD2 TGTGCCAGCAGCTTGGATCCGAGCGGGGGCTACAATGAGCAGTTCTTC CASSLDPSGGYNEQFF
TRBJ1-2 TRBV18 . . TGTGCCAGCTCACCACAGAGGGGGGATCGTGCTTTAAGTGGCTACACCTTC CASSPQRGDRALSGYTF